This TCR beta chain was captured by sequencing in a study of blood T cell repertoires in COVID-19. For the study at large: The analysed material was cDNA or gDNA that came from T cells, B-cell-depleted T cells, or PBMCs.

Living in roughly 23 US areas, the participants were between about 18 and 100 years of age. Cohort allocation depended upon clinical history that participants reported. In the source study's methods: Using reference gene primer amplification, nucleated cell counts were estimated. Repertoires were generated with immunoSEQ multiplex PCR, while TCRdb's copy carries only in-frame clones and drops some. The V and J calls and clone size come from that table; D and trimming were worked out from the DNA. The top ten clones hold approximately 18% of a sample with 160,000 or so clones, roughly 85% of them seen once. This CDR3 region has 17 residues. Germline CDR1 SGHDT, CDR2 YYEEEE. V gave up 3 bases and J gave up 0 bases, with 18 bases separating them.

The chain recombines TRBV5-6 with TRBJ1-1; D is possibly TRBD1 (5 bases). The material sequenced was PBMCs or T cells enriched from blood (not recorded which). The TCR originated in a man aged 60-69 years who had recovered from COVID-19. CDR3 sequence (DNA): TGTGCCAGCAGCTGGAAGGACATCTGGCCCATGAACACTGAAGCTTTCTTT. It codes for CASSWKDIWPMNTEAFF.